One and the same sample provided the 20 T cell receptor beta chains below, sequenced in a study of blood T cell repertoires in COVID-19. The assay was immunoSEQ multiplex PCR, and TCRdb's table has in-frame clones only and misses some. The sample lists about half a million clones, 70% to 90% occurring once. The sequenced material came from PBMCs or T cells enriched from blood (not recorded which). These receptors originate from a woman aged 60-75 years who had recovered from COVID-19.

CDR3 DNA sequence: TGCGCCAGCAGCTTGGTTGGCCAGGGGGCGACCCGCCTGAACACTGAAGCTTTCTTT. Amino acid sequence: CASSLVGQGATRLNTEAFF. The V gene is TRBV5-1, the J gene TRBJ1-1, with 8 bases identical to TRBD1. There are 19 residues in the CDR3. Losses at the gene ends were 0 bases for V and 0 bases for J; bases not matched to a gene: 13. Germline assignment: CDR1 SGHRS and CDR2 YFSETQ. Filled out from reference TRBV5-1 and TRBJ1-1, the complete variable domain reads KAGVTQTPRYLIKTRGQQVTLSCSPISGHRSVSWYQQTPGQGLQFLFEYFSETQRNKGNFPGRFSGRQFSNSRSEMNVSTLELGDSALYLCASSLVGQGATRLNTEAFFGQGTRLTVV.

This rearrangement joins TRBV7-2 to TRBJ2-2; D is uncertain. Germline-derived CDR1 and CDR2 are SGHTA and FQGNSA. CDR3 length: 14 residues. Between the trimmed V and J ends, which lost 6 bases and 5 bases, there was a span of 13 bases. CDR3 bases: TGTGCCAGCAGATTGCGACAACGTACCGGGGAGCTGTTTTTT. It codes for CASRLRQRTGELFF.

This rearrangement joins TRBV4-2 to TRBJ1-2, with 11 nucleotides matching TRBD1. The CDR3 length is 17 residues. V shed 2 bases, J shed 3 bases, and the junction held 8 bases outside the gene matches. Germline CDR1 and CDR2: LGHNA and YNFKEQ. In DNA form, the CDR3 reads TGTGCCAGCAGCCAAACCGGGACAGGGGGGCCCCACTATGGCTACACCTTC. Its translation: CASSQTGTGGPHYGYTF.

The rearrangement uses TRBV6-5 and TRBJ1-2; possibly TRBD1 for D (6 bases). CDR3 length: 14 residues. Germline loops: CDR1 MNHEY, CDR2 SVGAGI. Trimming took 5 bases from V and 1 from J, leaving 11 bases between them. CDR3 region: CASSTGSNNYGYTF. The CDR3 coding sequence is TGTGCCAGCAGTACAGGGAGCAATAACTATGGCTACACCTTC.

This rearrangement joins TRBV5-1 to TRBJ2-3; 8 nucleotides line up with TRBD2. The CDR3 contains 16 residues. The V and J ends lost 0 bases and 5 bases, in that order; junction bases with no gene match: 8. Looked up from germline, CDR1 is SGHRS and CDR2 is YFSETQ. DNA for the CDR3: TGCGCCAGCAGCTTGGGTCTTAGCGGGGTCGGAGATACGCAGTATTTT. Its protein is CASSLGLSGVGDTQYF.

The V call is TRBV12-3 or TRBV12-4, the J call TRBJ1-1, with TRBD1 matching 7 bases. After removal of 6 bases from V and 8 bases from J, the junction contained 6 bases not matched to a gene. CDR3 length equals 12 residues. The CDR3 reads CASRAGTAEAFF. CDR3 bases: TGTGCCAGCAGAGCCGGGACAGCGGAAGCTTTCTTT.

The V call is TRBV10-3, the J call TRBJ2-1, with D possibly being TRBD2 (6 bases). The CDR3 runs to 13 residues. V was clipped by 7 bases and J by 6 bases, with 13 bases between them. Germline CDR1 reads ENHRY; CDR2 reads SYGVKD. CDR3 in DNA: TGTGCCATCATAGGGACTGGGGGCAATGAGCAGTTCTTC. It encodes CAIIGTGGNEQFF.

CDR3 coding DNA: TGTGCCAGCAGGATTACAGGGGAAGGCAGTTCACCCCTCCACTTT. It specifies CASRITGEGSSPLHF. This sequence joins TRBV2 and TRBJ1-6; the match to TRBD1 covers 7 bases. V was pared by 6 bases and J by 9 bases, with 11 bases of the junction left unmatched. From germline, CDR1 is SNHLY and CDR2 FYNNEI. The CDR3 has 15 residues.

This clone was detected once. The V gene is TRBV18, the J gene TRBJ1-5, with D perhaps TRBD1 (6 bases). The V gene lost 5 bases and the J gene lost 2 bases, with 19 bases spanning the gap. This CDR3 comprises 17 residues. Germline values: CDR1 KGHSH, CDR2 LQKENI. The CDR3 is CASSSRMGAQGNQPQHF. Written as DNA, the CDR3 is TGTGCCAGCTCATCACGTATGGGGGCGCAGGGCAATCAGCCCCAGCATTTT.

The CDR3 loop reads CASSLPPAMGETQYF. CDR3 nucleotides: TGTGCCAGCAGTTTACCCCCAGCGATGGGAGAGACCCAGTACTTC. This sequence joins TRBV28 and TRBJ2-5; no firm D call. The CDR3 is made up of 15 amino acids. The ends were cut back, 2 bases at V and 4 bases at J, with 14 bases in the middle. Germline CDR1 and CDR2: MDHEN and SYDVKM.

V is TRBV15 and J is TRBJ1-2; D ambiguous. Trimming cost V 3 bases and J 4 bases, with 9 bases left between them. The germline V gene has CDR1 LNHNV and CDR2 YYDKDF (reference sequence). The CDR3 is made up of 13 amino acids. The CDR3 sequence: CATSRGLLYGYTF. CDR3 sequence (DNA): TGTGCCACCAGCAGGGGCCTCCTCTATGGCTACACCTTC.

The chain recombines TRBV5-4 with TRBJ2-1; 7 bases match TRBD1. Germline lookup yields CDR1 SGHNT and CDR2 YYREEE (reference sequence). J gave up 3 bases and V 4 bases, and 1 base lay outside the gene matches. The CDR3 length is 13 residues. CDR3 sequence reads: CASSRDSYNEQFF. DNA of the CDR3: TGTGCCAGCAGCCGGGACAGCTACAATGAGCAGTTCTTC.

The chain uses TRBV19 and TRBJ1-1, with D unresolved. Trimming stripped 5 bases from V and 3 bases from J, with 16 bases between. CDR1 and CDR2 from the germline V gene are LNHDA and SQIVND (reference sequence). The CDR3 spans 15 residues. This CDR3 reads CASSPPRGRDTEAFF. DNA for the CDR3: TGTGCCAGTAGTCCCCCACGCGGTCGAGACACTGAAGCTTTCTTT.

For the CDR3, the DNA is TGTGCCAGCAGCCCCCGGGGGGTGGGGAACACTGAAGCTTTCTTT. Protein sequence: CASSPRGVGNTEAFF. The J gene is TRBJ1-1, the V gene TRBV11-3; weak D call: TRBD1 (5 bases). Trimming removed 5 bases at V and 1 base at J, with 14 bases between. Germline CDR1 reads SGHNT; CDR2 reads YENEEA. CDR3 length: 15 residues.

The rearrangement uses TRBV28 and TRBJ2-5, with 13 bases identical to TRBD2. The V and J ends lost 6 bases and 5 bases, in that order; junction bases with no gene match: 12. Per the germline V gene, CDR1 is MDHEN and CDR2 is SYDVKM. CDR3 length: 17 amino acids. DNA for the CDR3: TGTGCCAGCAGGTCTAGACTAGCGGGGGGCCTCCGGGAGACCCAGTACTTC. Translated, it gives CASRSRLAGGLRETQYF.

This rearrangement joins TRBV29-1 to TRBJ2-1; 8 nucleotides agree with TRBD1. Germline CDR1 and CDR2: SQVTM and ANQGSEA. V was clipped by 7 bases and J by 4 bases; unmatched bases: 3. The CDR3 has 12 amino acids. DNA for the CDR3: TGCAGCGGGGGACAGGAGTACAATGAGCAGTTCTTC. This sequence encodes CSGGQEYNEQFF.

This chain's CDR3 is CAWSHGNTEAFF. CDR3 sequence (DNA): TGTGCCTGGAGTCACGGGAACACTGAAGCTTTCTTT. The chain joins TRBV30 to TRBJ1-1; D gene ambiguous. The CDR3 length is 12 residues. Between the trimmed V and J ends, which lost 2 bases and 1 base, there was a span of 5 bases. Germline CDR1 and CDR2: GTSNPN and SVGIG (reference sequence).

The table lists this clone with a count of one. The chain links TRBV24-1 to TRBJ2-7, with 9 nucleotides matching TRBD1. Germline V CDR1 and CDR2: KGHDR, SFDVKD. J lost 1 base, V lost 4 bases, and 10 bases had no gene match. This CDR3 has 17 amino acids. The CDR3: CATSDLRDRGYSYEQYV. The CDR3 coding sequence is TGTGCCACCAGTGACCTCCGCGACAGGGGGTATTCCTACGAGCAGTACGTC.

The gene calls are TRBV13 and TRBJ2-1, with 7 bases that match TRBD2. The germline V gene encodes CDR1 PRHDT and CDR2 FYEKMQ (reference sequence). Unmatched junction bases numbered 6, after V lost 3 bases and J lost 10 bases. The CDR3 contains 13 residues. This CDR3 is CASSLGGVREQFF. The CDR3, as DNA: TGTGCCAGCAGCTTGGGAGGGGTCAGGGAGCAGTTCTTC.

V is TRBV6-5 and J is TRBJ1-1; 8 bases agree with TRBD1. After removal of 8 bases from V and 7 bases from J, the junction contained 12 bases not matched to a gene. Germline loops: CDR1 MNHEY, CDR2 SVGAGI. The CDR3 is made up of 14 amino acids. The CDR3 nucleotides are TGTGCCAGCGCCCGGGACAGGCGACTCAATGAAGCTTTCTTT. Translation: CASARDRRLNEAFF.